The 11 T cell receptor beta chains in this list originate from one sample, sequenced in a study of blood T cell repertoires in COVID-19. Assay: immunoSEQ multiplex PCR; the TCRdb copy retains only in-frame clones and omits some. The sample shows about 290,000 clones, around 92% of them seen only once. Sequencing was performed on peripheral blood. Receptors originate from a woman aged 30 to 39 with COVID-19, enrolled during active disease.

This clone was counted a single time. As DNA, the CDR3 is TGTGCCAGCAGCAAAGCGAGCGGGGGGGTAGAGACCCAGTACTTC. Translating it yields CASSKASGGVETQYF. The chain carries TRBV7-9 and TRBJ2-5; 10 bases line up with TRBD2. Looked up from germline, CDR1 is SEHNR and CDR2 is FQNEAQ (reference sequence). Trimming at V came to 5 bases and at J to 4 bases, leaving 7 bases not matched to a gene. The CDR3 spans 15 residues. Looking up the rest from reference TRBV7-9 and TRBJ2-5 gives the full variable domain: DTGVSQNPRHKITKRGQNVTFRCDPISEHNRLYWYRQTLGQGPEFLTYFQNEAQLEKSRLLSDRFSAERPKGSFSTLEIQRTEQGDSAMYLCASSKASGGVETQYFGPGTRLLVL.

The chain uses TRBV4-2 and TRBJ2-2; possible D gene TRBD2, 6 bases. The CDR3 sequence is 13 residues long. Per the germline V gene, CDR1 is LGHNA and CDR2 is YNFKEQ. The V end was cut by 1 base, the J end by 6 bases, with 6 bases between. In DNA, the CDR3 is TGTGCCAGCAGCCAAGCGGGGGCCGGGGAGCTGTTTTTT. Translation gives CASSQAGAGELFF.

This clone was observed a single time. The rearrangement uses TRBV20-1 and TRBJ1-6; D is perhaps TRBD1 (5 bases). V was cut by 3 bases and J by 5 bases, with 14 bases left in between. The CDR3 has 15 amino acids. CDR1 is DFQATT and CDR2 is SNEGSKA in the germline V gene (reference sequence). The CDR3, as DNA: TGCAGTGCTAGTGCCCGACAGAACGATAATTCACCCCTCCACTTT. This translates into CSASARQNDNSPLHF.

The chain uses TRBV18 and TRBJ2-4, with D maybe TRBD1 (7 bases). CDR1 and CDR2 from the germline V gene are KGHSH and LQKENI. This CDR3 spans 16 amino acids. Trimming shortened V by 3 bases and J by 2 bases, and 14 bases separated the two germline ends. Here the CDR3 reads CASSPGGGGPKNIQYF. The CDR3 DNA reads TGTGCCAGCTCACCTGGCGGAGGGGGCCCCAAAAACATTCAGTACTTC. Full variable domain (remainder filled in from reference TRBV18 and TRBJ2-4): NAGVMQNPRHLVRRRGQEARLRCSPMKGHSHVYWYRQLPEEGLKFMVYLQKENIIDESGMPKERFSAEFPKEGPSILRIQQVVRGDSAAYFCASSPGGGGPKNIQYFGAGTRLSVL.

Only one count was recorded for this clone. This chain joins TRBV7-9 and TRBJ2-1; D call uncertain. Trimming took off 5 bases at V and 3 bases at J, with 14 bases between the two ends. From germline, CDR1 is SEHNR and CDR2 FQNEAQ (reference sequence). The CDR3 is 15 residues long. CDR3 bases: TGTGCCAGCAGCCTCCAGGTGGGTCGCTACAATGAGCAGTTCTTC. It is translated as CASSLQVGRYNEQFF.

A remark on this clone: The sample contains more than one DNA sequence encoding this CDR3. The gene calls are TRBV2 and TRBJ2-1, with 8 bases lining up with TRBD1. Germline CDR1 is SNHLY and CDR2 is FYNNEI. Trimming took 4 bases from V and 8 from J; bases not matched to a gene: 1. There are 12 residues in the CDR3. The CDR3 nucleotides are TGTGCCAGCAGTGGACAGGGGTATGAGCAGTTCTTC. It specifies CASSGQGYEQFF.

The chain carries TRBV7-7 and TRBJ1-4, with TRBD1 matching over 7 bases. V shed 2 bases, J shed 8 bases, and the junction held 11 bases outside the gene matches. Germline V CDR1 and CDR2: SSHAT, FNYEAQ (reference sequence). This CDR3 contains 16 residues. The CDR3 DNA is TGTGCCAGCAGCTTAAAACAGGGGAGTTATAGAGAAAAACTGTTTTTT. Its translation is CASSLKQGSYREKLFF.

The CDR3 bases are TGTGCCAGCTCACGCGACAGGGAGGGCAATCAGCCCCAGCATTTT. Protein sequence: CASSRDREGNQPQHF. This chain connects TRBV18 to TRBJ1-5; 7 nucleotides match TRBD1. The CDR3 covers 15 residues. Germline trimming cut 4 bases from V and 2 bases from J; bases unmatched to any gene: 5. Germline assignment: CDR1 KGHSH and CDR2 LQKENI.

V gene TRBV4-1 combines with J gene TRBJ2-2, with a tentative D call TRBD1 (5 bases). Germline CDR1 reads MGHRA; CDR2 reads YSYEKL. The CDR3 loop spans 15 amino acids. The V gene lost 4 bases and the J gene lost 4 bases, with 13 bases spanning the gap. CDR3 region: CASSPPRAATGELFF. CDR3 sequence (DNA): TGCGCCAGCAGCCCCCCCAGGGCGGCCACCGGGGAGCTGTTTTTT.

The CDR3 DNA follows: TGTGCCAGCAGCCCCCTCGATGGCGGGGGGGACAATGAGCAGTTCTTC. As protein: CASSPLDGGGDNEQFF. The gene calls are TRBV7-9 and TRBJ2-1; 9 nucleotides line up with TRBD2. The CDR3 has 16 amino acids. The V gene end was trimmed by 5 bases and the J gene end by 5 bases; junction bases not matched to a gene: 10. Looked up from germline, CDR1 is SEHNR and CDR2 is FQNEAQ (reference sequence).

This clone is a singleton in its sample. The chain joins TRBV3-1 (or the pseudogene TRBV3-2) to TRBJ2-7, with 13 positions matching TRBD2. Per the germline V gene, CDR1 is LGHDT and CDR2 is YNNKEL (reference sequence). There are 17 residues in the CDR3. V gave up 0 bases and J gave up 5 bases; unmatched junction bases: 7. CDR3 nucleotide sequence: TGTGCCAGCAGCCAAGATTCTAGAACTAGCGGGGGGGACGAGCAGTACTTC. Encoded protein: CASSQDSRTSGGDEQYF.